The 27 T cell receptor beta chains below come from one sample, sequenced in a study of type 1 regulatory T cells. For these TCRs, the target antigens are not known. TCRdb independently ran MiXCR on the reads; one entry per CDR3 protein. This sample has 25,000 or so distinct CDR3 sequences, with roughly 72% found just once. Source material: cultured T cells, either the whole culture or a sorted T cell fraction (not recorded which). Subset defined: Tr1-enriched cell product generated in vitro against host alloantigens. The receptors here all came from a human donor in good health.

The table lists this clonotype with a count of one. The rearrangement joins TRBV20-1 to TRBJ1-1; unclear D gene. The length of the CDR3 is 14 residues. Deletions cut 1 base from V and 3 bases from J, with 12 bases between. Germline CDR1 and CDR2: DFQATT and SNEGSKA (reference sequence). CDR3 residues: CSARGGLGHTEAFF. For the CDR3, the DNA is TGCAGTGCTAGAGGAGGGTTAGGACACACTGAAGCTTTCTTT.

The chain has TRBV7-2 and TRBJ2-3; 8 bases are shared with TRBD2. J was trimmed by 2 bases and V by 3 bases; bases with no gene match: 4. The CDR3 length is 15 residues. Germline V gives CDR1 SGHTA, CDR2 FQGNSA. CDR3: CASSFSRGATDTQYF. CDR3 sequence (DNA): TGTGCCAGCAGCTTCTCGCGGGGGGCCACAGATACGCAGTATTTT.

The V and J genes are TRBV7-9 and TRBJ1-2; 9 bases match TRBD1. CDR1 SEHNR and CDR2 FQNEAQ come from the germline V gene (reference sequence). This CDR3 has 14 residues. V was clipped by 5 bases and J by 7 bases; unmatched bases: 8. This chain's CDR3 is CASSLGQGMFGYTF. The CDR3 DNA reads as TGTGCCAGCAGCCTCGGACAGGGGATGTTTGGCTACACCTTC.

CDR3 DNA: TGTGCCTGGAGTCCCGGACAGGGAAGGGGAAACACTGAAGCTTTCTTT. It yields the protein CAWSPGQGRGNTEAFF. The gene calls are TRBV30 and TRBJ1-1; 8 bases line up with TRBD1. The CDR3 has 16 residues. CDR1 is GTSNPN and CDR2 is SVGIG in the germline V gene (reference sequence). Trimming at V came to 2 bases and at J to 2 bases, leaving 10 bases not matched to a gene. The full variable domain, its missing parts supplied by reference TRBV30 and TRBJ1-1, is SQTIHQWPATLVQPVGSPLSLECTVEGTSNPNLYWYRQAAGRGLQLLFYSVGIGQISSEVPQNLSASRPQDRQFILSSKKLLLSDSGFYLCAWSPGQGRGNTEAFFGQGTRLTVV.

A remark on this clonotype: The junction shows a germline mismatch at one end, possibly a read error. The rearrangement uses TRBV10-1 and TRBJ2-1, with a weak D call TRBD2 (5 bases). The CDR3 is 16 amino acids. Germline V gives CDR1 WNHNN, CDR2 SYGVQD (reference sequence). CDR3 sequence: CASSEGLGLAYNEQFF. The CDR3 DNA is TGTGCCAGCAGTGAGGGTCTGGGCCTAGCATACAATGAGCAGTTCTTC.

The V gene is TRBV6-1, the J gene TRBJ1-5, with a tentative D call TRBD1 (5 bases). CDR1 and CDR2 from the germline V gene are MNHNS and SASEGT. There are 14 residues in the CDR3. Trimming shortened V by 4 bases and J by 1 base, and 8 bases separated the two germline ends. The CDR3 sequence is CASSGDPSNQPQHF. CDR3 DNA: TGTGCCAGCAGTGGGGACCCAAGCAATCAGCCCCAGCATTTT.

J is TRBJ2-3 and V is TRBV7-2; 10 positions agree with TRBD2. This CDR3 has 13 amino acids. The germline V gene has CDR1 SGHTA and CDR2 FQGNSA. J was trimmed by 10 bases and V by 4 bases; bases with no gene match: 5. The CDR3: CASSSWTSGAQYF. For the CDR3, the DNA is TGTGCCAGCAGCTCTTGGACTAGCGGAGCGCAGTATTTT.

This chain uses TRBV4-1 with TRBJ1-5, with D hard to call. Trimming took off 1 base at V and 9 bases at J, with 10 bases between the two ends. The CDR3 contains 13 residues. The germline gives CDR1 MGHRA, CDR2 YSYEKL. The CDR3 region is CASSQVDRWPQHF. Here the CDR3 DNA reads TGCGCCAGCAGCCAAGTGGACCGATGGCCCCAGCATTTT.

V gene TRBV12-3 or TRBV12-4 combines with J gene TRBJ1-2, with a possible D match to TRBD1 (5 bases). This CDR3 spans 13 amino acids. The V gene lost 7 bases and the J gene lost 8 bases, with 17 bases spanning the gap. The CDR3, as DNA: TGTGCCAGCACGGGACGGCGGTCTACGGGCTACACCTTC. Translated: CASTGRRSTGYTF.

This chain uses TRBV19 with TRBJ2-7; weak D call: TRBD1 (6 bases). CDR1 and CDR2 from the germline V gene are LNHDA and SQIVND (reference sequence). The CDR3 runs 13 residues. The V and J ends lost 5 bases and 7 bases respectively, with 15 bases between them. The CDR3 loop is CASSQQGTGEQYF. DNA for the CDR3: TGTGCCAGTAGTCAACAGGGAACTGGAGAGCAGTACTTC.

V and J are TRBV12-3 or TRBV12-4 and TRBJ1-1; 7 bases map to TRBD1. V lost 5 bases to trimming and J lost 7 bases; unmatched junction nucleotides: 7. The CDR3 contains 13 residues. CDR3 sequence (DNA): TGTGCCAGCAGTCTAGGGACAGCCCGTGAAGCTTTCTTT. Translation gives CASSLGTAREAFF.

The V gene is TRBV20-1, the J gene TRBJ2-7; D assignment may be TRBD1 or TRBD2 (5 bases each). This CDR3 has 14 amino acids. Trimming left V 5 bases short and J 0 bases short, with 14 bases between. Germline V gene sequence: CDR1 DFQATT, CDR2 SNEGSKA (reference sequence). The CDR3 here is CSARPAGSSYEQYF. The CDR3 coding sequence is TGCAGTGCTCGGCCCGCAGGGAGCTCCTACGAGCAGTACTTC.

The chain recombines TRBV7-9 with TRBJ1-6, with D possibly matching TRBD1 (5 bases). CDR1 and CDR2 (germline): SEHNR, FQNEAQ (reference sequence). V lost 1 base and J 0 bases, leaving 13 bases between the germline ends. CDR3 length: 18 amino acids. The DNA of the CDR3 is TGTGCCAGCAGCTTAGGAGGGGCAGGGAGCTCCTATAATTCACCCCTCCACTTT. It is translated as CASSLGGAGSSYNSPLHF.

This clonotype turned up a few times. This sequence joins TRBV20-1 and TRBJ1-4; 7 bases align to TRBD1. The CDR3 is 13 amino acids. Per the germline V gene, CDR1 is DFQATT and CDR2 is SNEGSKA (reference sequence). The J segment lost 7 bases and the V segment lost 7 bases, leaving 9 bases of the junction unmatched. CDR3 residues: CSVKGGASEKLFF. The CDR3 nucleotides read TGCAGTGTGAAAGGGGGCGCGAGTGAAAAACTGTTTTTT.

This chain connects TRBV6-1 to TRBJ1-2; D is ambiguous. This CDR3 spans 12 amino acids. Germline V CDR1 and CDR2: MNHNS, SASEGT. Trimming cost V 7 bases and J 4 bases, with 10 bases left between them. The CDR3 bases are TGTGCCAGCATGGTCGGATTCTATGGCTACACCTTC. It is translated as CASMVGFYGYTF.

Of note for this clonotype: Sequence at one end of the junction differs from germline and may be a read error. Written as DNA, the CDR3 is TGCGTCAGCAGCCAAACTGACAGGGGCTTGGATACGCAGTATTTT. Its translation is CVSSQTDRGLDTQYF. The genes are TRBV4-1 and TRBJ2-3; 8 bases map to TRBD1. Germline V gives CDR1 MGHRA, CDR2 YSYEKL. This CDR3 is 15 amino acids long.

This clonotype was counted only a few times. The rearrangement uses TRBV5-1 and TRBJ2-6, with D possibly TRBD2 on 5 matching bases. V lost 6 bases and J 0 bases, leaving 10 bases between the germline ends. Germline V CDR1 and CDR2: SGHRS, YFSETQ. The CDR3 spans 15 residues. CDR3 coding DNA: TGCGCCAGCAACACGGGGAACTCTGGGGCCAACGTCCTGACTTTC. This codes for CASNTGNSGANVLTF.

V and J are TRBV3-1 and TRBJ2-7, with 9 bases identical to TRBD1. Trimming at V came to 5 bases and at J to 4 bases, leaving 6 bases not matched to a gene. Per the germline V gene, CDR1 is LGHDT and CDR2 is YNNKEL (reference sequence). The CDR3 length is 14 residues. The CDR3 DNA reads TGTGCCAGCAGCTACTGGGACAGGGTATACGAGCAGTACTTC. Its protein product is CASSYWDRVYEQYF.

This clonotype was observed a single time. This chain connects TRBV6-1 to TRBJ1-6, with TRBD1 matching over 7 bases. Germline CDR1 is MNHNS and CDR2 is SASEGT. Trimming at V came to 1 base and at J to 7 bases, leaving 4 bases not matched to a gene. The CDR3 length is 15 residues. For the CDR3, the DNA is TGTGCCAGCAGTGAAGGTCAGGGGGGCAATTCACCCCTCCACTTT. Protein product: CASSEGQGGNSPLHF.

The chain joins TRBV10-3 to TRBJ2-5; D is perhaps TRBD2 (6 bases). Germline CDR1 reads ENHRY; CDR2 reads SYGVKD. The CDR3 consists of 12 residues. The CDR3 is CAARGNQETQYF. DNA for the CDR3: TGTGCGGCCCGGGGGAACCAAGAGACCCAGTACTTC.

The chain joins TRBV20-1 to TRBJ1-6; D possibly corresponds to TRBD1 (6 bases). Germline V lookup: CDR1 DFQATT, CDR2 SNEGSKA (reference sequence). This CDR3 has 15 residues. V lost 6 bases and J lost 5, with 17 bases in between. The DNA for the CDR3 is TGCAGTGCGGTCGGGGGAGGGGGGAATAATTCACCCCTCCACTTT. It yields the protein CSAVGGGGNNSPLHF.

The V gene is TRBV7-4, the J gene TRBJ2-7, with D possibly TRBD2 on 6 matching bases. The CDR3 is made up of 13 amino acids. V shed 3 bases and J shed 2 bases, with 8 bases lying between them. CDR1 and CDR2 from the germline V gene are SGHVT and SQSDAQ. DNA of the CDR3: TGTGCCAGCAGCTTGGGGGAGGCCTACGAGCAGTACTTC. Translation: CASSLGEAYEQYF.

This clonotype has only a few counts. The chain combines TRBV5-1 with TRBJ1-1; D remains ambiguous. The CDR3 is made up of 15 amino acids. Looked up from germline, CDR1 is SGHRS and CDR2 is YFSETQ. V was pared by 2 bases and J by 1 base, with 12 bases between. CDR3 region: CASSFDGIGNTEAFF. CDR3 sequence (DNA): TGCGCCAGCAGCTTTGACGGGATCGGGAACACTGAAGCTTTCTTT. Complete variable domain (other parts from reference TRBV5-1 and TRBJ1-1): KAGVTQTPRYLIKTRGQQVTLSCSPISGHRSVSWYQQTPGQGLQFLFEYFSETQRNKGNFPGRFSGRQFSNSRSEMNVSTLELGDSALYLCASSFDGIGNTEAFFGQGTRLTVV.

The chain recombines TRBV19 with TRBJ1-5; D perhaps matches TRBD1 (5 bases). This CDR3 comprises 15 residues. Trimming shortened V by 3 bases and J by 4 bases, and 13 bases separated the two germline ends. CDR1 and CDR2 from the germline V gene are LNHDA and SQIVND (reference sequence). The CDR3 region has the DNA TGTGCCAGTAGTATGCTCGTTGACAGAAATCAGCCCCAGCATTTT. As protein: CASSMLVDRNQPQHF.

This clonotype was observed a handful of times. This chain connects TRBV19 to TRBJ2-2, with D unresolved. The length of the CDR3 is 10 residues. CDR1 LNHDA and CDR2 SQIVND come from the germline V gene (reference sequence). V was cut by 6 bases and J by 6 bases, with 2 bases left in between. Written as DNA, the CDR3 is TGTGCCAGTAGCGCCGGGGAGCTGTTTTTT. It yields the protein CASSAGELFF.

This chain joins TRBV11-2 and TRBJ1-6, with 8 bases identical to TRBD1. Unmatched junction bases numbered 6, after V lost 5 bases and J lost 15 bases. The germline CDR1 and CDR2 sequences are SGHAT and FQNNGV. The CDR3 extends over 12 amino acids. CDR3 nucleotides: TGTGCCAGCAGCCTGACAGGGGCGGTCCTCCACTTT. Its protein product is CASSLTGAVLHF.

The J gene is TRBJ1-5, the V gene TRBV7-2; a possible D gene is TRBD1 (5 bases). V dropped 5 bases and J dropped 5 bases, with 16 bases sitting between them. CDR1 is SGHTA, CDR2 FQGNSA, per germline. The CDR3 extends over 15 amino acids. CDR3 nucleotide sequence: TGTGCCAGCAGCCCCCGGCTGGGGACTGATCAGCCCCAGCATTTT. Protein sequence: CASSPRLGTDQPQHF.